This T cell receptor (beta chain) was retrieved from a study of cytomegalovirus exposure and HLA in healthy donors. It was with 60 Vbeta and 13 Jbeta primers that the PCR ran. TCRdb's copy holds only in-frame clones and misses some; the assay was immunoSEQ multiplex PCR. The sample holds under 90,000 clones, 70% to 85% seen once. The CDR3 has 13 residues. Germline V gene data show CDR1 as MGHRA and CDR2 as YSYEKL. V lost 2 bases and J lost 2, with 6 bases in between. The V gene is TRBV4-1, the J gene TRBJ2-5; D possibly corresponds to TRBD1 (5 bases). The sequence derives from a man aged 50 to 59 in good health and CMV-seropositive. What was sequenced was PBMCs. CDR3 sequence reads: CASSQRTQETQYF. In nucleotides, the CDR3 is TGCGCCAGCAGCCAAAGGACACAAGAGACCCAGTACTTC.